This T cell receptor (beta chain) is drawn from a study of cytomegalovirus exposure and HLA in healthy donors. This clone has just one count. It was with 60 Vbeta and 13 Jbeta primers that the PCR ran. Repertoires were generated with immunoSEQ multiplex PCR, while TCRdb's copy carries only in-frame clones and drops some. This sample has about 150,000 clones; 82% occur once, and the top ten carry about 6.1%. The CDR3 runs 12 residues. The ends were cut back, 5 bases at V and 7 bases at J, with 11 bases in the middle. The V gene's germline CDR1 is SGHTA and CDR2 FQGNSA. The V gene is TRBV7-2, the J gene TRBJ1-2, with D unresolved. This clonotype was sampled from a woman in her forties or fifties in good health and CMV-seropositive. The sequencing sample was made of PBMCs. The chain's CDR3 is CASSLGSGGYTF. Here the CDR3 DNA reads TGTGCCAGCAGCCTAGGATCAGGTGGCTACACCTTC.